This record looks at one T cell receptor beta chain sequence and its context. Per the original methods: Reference gene primer amplification in the assay estimated nucleated cell counts. Some clones are missing from TCRdb's copy, which holds only in-frame ones; the method was immunoSEQ multiplex PCR. V, J and clone size reflect that table, while D and trimming were determined from the DNA. The table has about 72,000 clones, 88% seen once; the top ten hold over 25%. The data stem from a study of blood T cell repertoires in COVID-19. Study context: Samples representing acute and convalescent COVID-19 were sourced from the United States, Italy and Spain. Nucleic acid was either cDNA or gDNA, and it came from T cells, B-cell-depleted T cells, or PBMCs.

Germline CDR1 is SGHNT and CDR2 is YYREEE (reference sequence). The trim removed 0 bases at V and 2 bases at J, leaving 3 bases unmatched. The CDR3 contains 16 residues. This clonotype originated in a middle-aged man with acute or convalescent COVID-19. This rearrangement joins TRBV5-4 to TRBJ2-5; TRBD2 matches at 11 bases. Sequences were obtained from peripheral blood. DNA of the CDR3: TGTGCCAGCAGCTTGGGGGGACTAGCGGTACAAGAGACCCAGTACTTC. It codes for CASSLGGLAVQETQYF.